This TCR beta chain appears in the sequencing data of a study of T cells in Graves' hyperthyroidism and ophthalmopathy. The investigators amplified TCR beta CDR3 regions from RNA transcripts. The TCR CDR3 was amplified in a first-round RT-PCR using the HTBI primer set. TCRdb itself ran the multiplex PCR reads through MiXCR, one entry per CDR3 protein. The data hold hundreds of thousands of distinct CDR3 sequences, with roughly 14% observed a single time. There are many counts of this clonotype. V was trimmed by 3 bases and J by 9 bases, leaving 15 bases between them. This CDR3 has 14 amino acids. V and J are TRBV12-3 or TRBV12-4 and TRBJ2-1, with D perhaps matching TRBD1 (5 bases). The TCR was taken from a man between 18 and 29 years old with Graves' ophthalmopathy. Sequenced: blood. DNA of the CDR3: TGTGCCAGCAGTTTGTATGCGGACAAGATTGAGCAGTTCTTC. It codes for CASSLYADKIEQFF.